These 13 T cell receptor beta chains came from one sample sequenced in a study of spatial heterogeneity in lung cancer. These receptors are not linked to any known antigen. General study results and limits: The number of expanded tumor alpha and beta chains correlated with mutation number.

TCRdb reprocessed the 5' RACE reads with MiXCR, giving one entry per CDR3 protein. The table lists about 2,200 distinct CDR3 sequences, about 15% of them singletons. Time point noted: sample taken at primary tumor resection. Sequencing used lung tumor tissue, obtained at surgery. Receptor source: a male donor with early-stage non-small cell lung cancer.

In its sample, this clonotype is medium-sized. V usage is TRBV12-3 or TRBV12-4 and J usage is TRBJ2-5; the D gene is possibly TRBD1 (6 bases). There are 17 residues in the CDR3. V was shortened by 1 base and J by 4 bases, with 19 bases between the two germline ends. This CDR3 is CASSLGTPPARGETQYF. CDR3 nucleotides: TGTGCCAGCAGTTTAGGGACTCCCCCAGCCAGGGGAGAGACCCAGTACTTC.

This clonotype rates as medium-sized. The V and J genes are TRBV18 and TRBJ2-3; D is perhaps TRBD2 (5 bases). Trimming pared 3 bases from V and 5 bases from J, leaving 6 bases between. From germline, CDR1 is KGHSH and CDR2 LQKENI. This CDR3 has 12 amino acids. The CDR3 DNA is TGTGCCAGCTCACCCGGACTAGATACGCAGTATTTT. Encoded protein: CASSPGLDTQYF. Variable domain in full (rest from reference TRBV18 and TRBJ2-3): NAGVMQNPRHLVRRRGQEARLRCSPMKGHSHVYWYRQLPEEGLKFMVYLQKENIIDESGMPKERFSAEFPKEGPSILRIQQVVRGDSAAYFCASSPGLDTQYFGPGTRLTVL.

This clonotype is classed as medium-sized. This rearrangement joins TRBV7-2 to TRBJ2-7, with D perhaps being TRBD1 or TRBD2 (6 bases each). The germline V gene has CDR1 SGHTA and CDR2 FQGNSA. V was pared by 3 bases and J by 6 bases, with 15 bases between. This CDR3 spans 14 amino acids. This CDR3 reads CASSFPSGGPEQYF. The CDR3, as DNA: TGTGCCAGCAGCTTCCCCTCCGGGGGCCCCGAGCAGTACTTC.

CDR3 sequence (DNA): TGTGCCAGCAGCCCCCAACTAGCGACCGGGGAGCTGTTTTTT. Encoded protein: CASSPQLATGELFF. This chain joins TRBV9 and TRBJ2-2, with 7 bases identical to TRBD2. V lost 4 bases and J lost 5; bases outside the gene matches: 5. CDR1 and CDR2 from the germline V gene are SGDLS and YYNGEE. The length of the CDR3 is 14 residues.

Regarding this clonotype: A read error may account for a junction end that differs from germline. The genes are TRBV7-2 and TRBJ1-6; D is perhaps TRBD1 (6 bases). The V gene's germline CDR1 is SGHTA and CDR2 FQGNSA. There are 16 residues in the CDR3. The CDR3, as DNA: TGTGCCAGCAGCTTAGGTAGTCCAGGGGATAACTCACCCCTCCACTTT. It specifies CASSLGSPGDNSPLHF.

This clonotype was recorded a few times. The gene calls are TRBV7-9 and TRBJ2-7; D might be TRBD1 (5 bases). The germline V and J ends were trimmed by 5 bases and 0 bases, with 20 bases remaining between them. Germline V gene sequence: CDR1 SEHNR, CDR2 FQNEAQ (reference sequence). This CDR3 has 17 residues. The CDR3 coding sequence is TGTGCCAGCAGCCCTACACTCGGACGGACATACTCCTACGAGCAGTACTTC. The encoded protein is CASSPTLGRTYSYEQYF.

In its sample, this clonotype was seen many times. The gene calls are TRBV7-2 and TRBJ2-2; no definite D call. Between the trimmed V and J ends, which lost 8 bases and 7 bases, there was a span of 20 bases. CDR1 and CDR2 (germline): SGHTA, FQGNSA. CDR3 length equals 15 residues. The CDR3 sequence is CASPSPSLPDGELFF. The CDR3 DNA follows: TGTGCCAGCCCCTCCCCGTCTTTGCCGGACGGGGAGCTGTTTTTT.

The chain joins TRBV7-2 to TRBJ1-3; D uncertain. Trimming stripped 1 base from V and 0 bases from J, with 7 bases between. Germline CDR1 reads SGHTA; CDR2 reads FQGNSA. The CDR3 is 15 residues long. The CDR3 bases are TGTGCCAGCAGCTTAGTCAGGAGCTCTGGAAACACCATATATTTT. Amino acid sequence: CASSLVRSSGNTIYF.

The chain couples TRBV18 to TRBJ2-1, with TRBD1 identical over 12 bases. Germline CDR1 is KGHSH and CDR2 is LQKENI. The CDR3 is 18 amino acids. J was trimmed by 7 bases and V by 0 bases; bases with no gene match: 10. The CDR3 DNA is TGTGCCAGCTCACCACCGAGCAGGGGACAGGGGGCAGGGAATGAGCAGTTCTTC. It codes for CASSPPSRGQGAGNEQFF.

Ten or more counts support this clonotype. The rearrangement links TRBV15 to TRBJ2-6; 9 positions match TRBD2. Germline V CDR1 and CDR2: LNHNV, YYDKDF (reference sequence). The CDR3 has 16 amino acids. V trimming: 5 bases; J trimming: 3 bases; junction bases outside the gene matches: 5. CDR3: CATSGGGANGANVLTF. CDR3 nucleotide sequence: TGTGCCACCAGCGGCGGGGGGGCCAATGGGGCCAACGTCCTGACTTTC.

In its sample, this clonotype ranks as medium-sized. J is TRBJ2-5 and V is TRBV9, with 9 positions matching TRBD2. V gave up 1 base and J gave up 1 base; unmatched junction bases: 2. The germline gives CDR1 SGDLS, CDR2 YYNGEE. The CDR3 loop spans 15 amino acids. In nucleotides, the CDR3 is TGTGCCAGCAGCGTACTAGCGGGGATCCAAGAGACCCAGTACTTC. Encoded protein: CASSVLAGIQETQYF. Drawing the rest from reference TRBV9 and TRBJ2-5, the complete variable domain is DSGVTQTPKHLITATGQRVTLRCSPRSGDLSVYWYQQSLDQGLQFLIQYYNGEERAKGNILERFSAQQFPDLHSELNLSSLELGDSALYFCASSVLAGIQETQYFGPGTRLLVL.

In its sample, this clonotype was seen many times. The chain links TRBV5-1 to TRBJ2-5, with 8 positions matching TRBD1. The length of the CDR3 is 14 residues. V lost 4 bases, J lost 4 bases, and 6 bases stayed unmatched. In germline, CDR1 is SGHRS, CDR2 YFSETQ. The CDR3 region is CASSSGQGPETQYF. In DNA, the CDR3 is TGCGCCAGCAGCAGCGGACAGGGACCAGAGACCCAGTACTTC. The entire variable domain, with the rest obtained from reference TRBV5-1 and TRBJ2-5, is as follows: KAGVTQTPRYLIKTRGQQVTLSCSPISGHRSVSWYQQTPGQGLQFLFEYFSETQRNKGNFPGRFSGRQFSNSRSEMNVSTLELGDSALYLCASSSGQGPETQYFGPGTRLLVL.

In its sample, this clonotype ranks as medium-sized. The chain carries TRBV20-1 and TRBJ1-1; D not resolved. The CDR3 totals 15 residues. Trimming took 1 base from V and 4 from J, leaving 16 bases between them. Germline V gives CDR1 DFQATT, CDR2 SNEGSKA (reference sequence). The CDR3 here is CSARGAYKRTTEAFF. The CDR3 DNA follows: TGCAGTGCTAGAGGGGCCTACAAGAGGACCACTGAAGCTTTCTTT.